This record covers a single TCR beta chain. Its antigen remains unknown. This CDR3 spans 15 amino acids. The germline gives CDR1 SGHRS, CDR2 YFSETQ. V was pared by 7 bases and J by 5 bases, with 10 bases of the junction left unmatched. This record belongs to a study of cytomegalovirus exposure and HLA in healthy donors. Whole-study context: HLA-typed donors contributed approximately 92 million unique TCRs, which were held in an early data release.

Points from the study as a whole: In vitro data verified a few CMV-associated chains as specific for CMV antigens. Earlier analysis looked at TCR beta V segments, and most were productive about 87% or about 30% of the time.

The study ran its PCR with 60 Vbeta and 13 Jbeta primers. As originally analysed: Counted up in a later analysis, unique TCR beta chains came to approximately 77 million, with about 9.9 million shared. Libraries were prepared by immunoSEQ multiplex PCR; TCRdb keeps only in-frame clonotypes and omits some of them. Clone size and V and J calls were adopted from that table, with D and trimming inferred from the DNA. The sample includes roughly 100,000 clones, 60% to 85% of them seen just once. Sequenced input: PBMCs. The TCR sequence derives from a male donor in good health and CMV-seropositive. This sequence joins TRBV5-1 and TRBJ2-7; 12 bases are shared with TRBD1. The CDR3 coding sequence is TGCGCCAGCCACTGGGGACAGGGGGCCGTCGACGAGCAGTACTTC. Translated, it gives CASHWGQGAVDEQYF.